A single TCR beta chain is shown here with its context. Its antigen is currently unknown. CDR1 MNHEY and CDR2 SVGAGI come from the germline V gene. The CDR3 has 16 amino acids. With V trimmed by 4 bases and J by 4 bases, 4 bases remained unmatched. This entry belongs to a study of shared clonotypes between healthy human individuals. General study results and limits: Despite large depth, sorted-subset datasets appeared incompletely sequenced. How much donors shared clonotypes was expected to be affected by sequencing depth.

CD45RO negativity and positive selection for CCR7 defined naive CD8 cells, a population that excluded terminally differentiated effector memory CD45RA+ cells. All donors were healthy HIV-negative adults lacking recent acute infections or vaccinations. Generated by immunoSEQ multiplex PCR, the TCRdb table keeps only in-frame clones and is missing some. The table has almost 700,000 clones, approximately 90% seen once. The source material was naive CD8+ T cells sorted from blood. This TCR was sampled from a man younger than 40 in good health. The chain combines TRBV6-5 with TRBJ2-1, with 13 nucleotides matching TRBD2. CDR3: CASSSRTSGSYNEQFF. The CDR3 bases are TGTGCCAGCAGTTCCCGGACTAGCGGGAGTTACAATGAGCAGTTCTTC.